This paragraph covers one T cell receptor (beta chain) sequence. This sample was included in a study of blood T cell repertoires in COVID-19. Study details: Sites across the United States, Italy and Spain contributed samples from acute and convalescent COVID-19. T cells, B-cell-depleted T cells, or PBMCs provided the cDNA or gDNA that served as material.

CDR3 length: 15 residues. Per germline, CDR1 SEHNR and CDR2 FQNEAQ (reference sequence). The V end lost 1 base, the J end lost 5 bases, and 12 bases lay between the germline ends. Method: immunoSEQ multiplex PCR; TCRdb's copy keeps in-frame clones and lacks some. This table holds over 300,000 clones, 80% to 90% found once. Participants, 18 to 89 years old, spanned around 25 US areas. Recovered participants had two consecutive negative NP/OP PCR tests, healthcare professional clearance, or symptom resolution. The sample taken for sequencing was PBMCs or T cells enriched from blood (not recorded which). The receptor's source is a man aged 25-40 years who had recovered from COVID-19. This rearrangement joins TRBV7-9 to TRBJ1-5; no reliable D call. CDR3 amino acids: CASSLGGGRHQPQHF. As DNA, the CDR3 is TGTGCCAGCAGCTTAGGTGGCGGGCGCCATCAGCCCCAGCATTTT. The full variable domain, in which reference TRBV7-9 and TRBJ1-5 provide the parts outside the CDR3, is DTGVSQNPRHKITKRGQNVTFRCDPISEHNRLYWYRQTLGQGPEFLTYFQNEAQLEKSRLLSDRFSAERPKGSFSTLEIQRTEQGDSAMYLCASSLGGGRHQPQHFGDGTRLSIL.